The 27 T cell receptor beta chains given below trace back to one sample, sequenced in a study of cytomegalovirus exposure and HLA in healthy donors. PCR employed 60 Vbeta and 13 Jbeta primers. Assay used: immunoSEQ multiplex PCR; TCRdb lists only in-frame clones, some missing. The table shows roughly 180,000 clones, with around four fifths occurring only once. The specimen sequenced was PBMCs. These receptor sequences come from a man aged 25 to 45 in good health and CMV-seronegative.

J is TRBJ2-7 and V is TRBV30; TRBD1 might be the D (6 bases). CDR3 length: 12 residues. The ends were cut back, 2 bases at V and 3 bases at J, with 8 bases in the middle. Germline CDR1 is GTSNPN and CDR2 is SVGIG (reference sequence). The CDR3 region has the DNA TGTGCCTGGAGTCCACAGGGCTACGAGCAGTACTTC. Protein product: CAWSPQGYEQYF.

The sample holds one count of this clone. The chain has TRBV27 and TRBJ2-7, with TRBD2 identical over 8 bases. CDR1 and CDR2 (germline): MNHEY, SMNVEV (reference sequence). This CDR3 contains 18 residues. J gave up 1 base and V 4 bases, and 15 bases lay outside the gene matches. In DNA, the CDR3 is TGTGCCAGCAGTTCCTGGCGGGGGGCTTCCTTTCCTTCCTACGAGCAGTACTTC. Protein: CASSSWRGASFPSYEQYF.

The chain carries TRBV9 and TRBJ1-2, with 7 nucleotides matching TRBD1. J lost 2 bases, V lost 1 base, and 2 bases had no gene match. Per the germline V gene, CDR1 is SGDLS and CDR2 is YYNGEE. The length of the CDR3 is 14 residues. DNA for the CDR3: TGTGCCAGCAGCGTAACGGACAGGAACTATGGCTACACCTTC. Translation gives CASSVTDRNYGYTF.

The chain recombines TRBV7-9 with TRBJ2-1; D unclear. The CDR3 has 12 amino acids. Deletions cut 0 bases from V and 10 bases from J, with 7 bases between. CDR1 and CDR2 from the germline V gene are SEHNR and FQNEAQ (reference sequence). CDR3 nucleotides: TGTGCCAGCAGCTTAGCCCTCGGGGAGCAGTTCTTC. It codes for CASSLALGEQFF.

The chain combines TRBV9 with TRBJ1-5; tentatively, D is TRBD1 (6 bases). The CDR3 extends over 15 amino acids. Germline V gene lookup returns CDR1 SGDLS and CDR2 YYNGEE. V was trimmed by 4 bases and J by 4 bases, leaving 15 bases between them. The CDR3 sequence: CASSFRGDQNQPQHF. In DNA, the CDR3 is TGTGCCAGCAGCTTCAGGGGCGACCAGAATCAGCCCCAGCATTTT.

This clone has only one observation. The V gene is TRBV29-1, the J gene TRBJ1-2; tentatively, D is TRBD1 (5 bases). This CDR3 has 12 amino acids. Germline V gene sequence: CDR1 SQVTM, CDR2 ANQGSEA. Trimming pared 7 bases from V and 3 bases from J, leaving 12 bases between. CDR3: CSGGTRDYGYTF. The CDR3 nucleotides read TGCAGCGGCGGGACGCGGGACTATGGCTACACCTTC.

The chain carries TRBV10-2 and TRBJ1-5; D might be TRBD1 (6 bases). CDR3 length: 14 amino acids. Germline CDR1 WSHSY, CDR2 SAAADI. Trimming took 10 bases from V and 2 from J, leaving 15 bases between them. The CDR3 DNA reads as TGCGCCACCTCCTTATCAGGGGGCAATCAGCCCCAGCATTTT. Translating it yields CATSLSGGNQPQHF.

The chain combines TRBV5-1 with TRBJ2-5, with 7 bases aligning to TRBD2. V trimming: 0 bases; J trimming: 0 bases; junction bases outside the gene matches: 5. The CDR3 is made up of 16 amino acids. Per the germline V gene, CDR1 is SGHRS and CDR2 is YFSETQ. The CDR3 loop reads CASSLGMTSNQETQYF. The DNA of the CDR3 is TGCGCCAGCAGCTTGGGGATGACTAGCAACCAAGAGACCCAGTACTTC.

The rearrangement joins TRBV7-3 to TRBJ2-3; D not certain. Germline V CDR1 and CDR2: SGHTA, FQGTGA. The CDR3 consists of 14 residues. V lost 4 bases and J lost 1, with 9 bases in between. CDR3 in amino acids: CASSSITGTDTQYF. In nucleotides, the CDR3 is TGTGCCAGCAGCTCCATCACTGGCACAGATACGCAGTATTTT. The full variable domain, its missing parts supplied by reference TRBV7-3 and TRBJ2-3, is GAGVSQTPSNKVTEKGKYVELRCDPISGHTALYWYRQSLGQGPEFLIYFQGTGAADDSGLPNDRFFAVRPEGSVSTLKIQRTERGDSAVYLCASSSITGTDTQYFGPGTRLTVL.

The chain recombines TRBV28 with TRBJ1-5; TRBD1 matches 8 bases. The trim removed 2 bases at V and 4 bases at J, leaving 13 bases unmatched. The CDR3 covers 18 residues. Germline loops: CDR1 MDHEN, CDR2 SYDVKM. CDR3 nucleotide sequence: TGTGCCAGCAGTTTAGGCACTCAACAGGGGGTAAGGAATCAGCCCCAGCATTTT. Amino acids: CASSLGTQQGVRNQPQHF. Full variable domain (outside the CDR3, taken from reference TRBV28 and TRBJ1-5): DVKVTQSSRYLVKRTGEKVFLECVQDMDHENMFWYRQDPGLGLRLIYFSYDVKMKEKGDIPEGYSVSREKKERFSLILESASTNQTSMYLCASSLGTQQGVRNQPQHFGDGTRLSIL.

CDR3 amino acids: CASSFPGTGLSYEQYF. CDR3 in DNA: TGTGCCAGCAGTTTTCCCGGGACAGGGCTTTCCTACGAGCAGTACTTC. The chain links TRBV28 to TRBJ2-7; 9 bases map to TRBD1. Germline assignment: CDR1 MDHEN and CDR2 SYDVKM. The CDR3 runs to 16 residues. Trimming cost V 3 bases and J 1 base; bases outside gene matches: 7.

This clone was counted between two and nine times. CDR3 coding DNA: TGTGCCAGCAGCTTAGTACAGAACGAGCAGTACTTC. Its protein product is CASSLVQNEQYF. The rearrangement joins TRBV7-2 to TRBJ2-7; D is unclear. CDR1 and CDR2 (germline): SGHTA, FQGNSA. The CDR3 is 12 residues long. Trimming took off 1 base at V and 5 bases at J, with 6 bases between the two ends.

J is TRBJ1-5 and V is TRBV6-1, with D perhaps TRBD1 (5 bases). This CDR3 is built from 15 residues. Looked up from germline, CDR1 is MNHNS and CDR2 is SASEGT. V was pared by 5 bases and J by 0 bases, with 11 bases between. The CDR3 region is CASSRQQYSNQPQHF. The CDR3 DNA is TGTGCCAGCAGTCGACAGCAATATAGCAATCAGCCCCAGCATTTT.

This clone was seen a single time. The chain recombines TRBV30 with TRBJ2-7; tentatively, D is TRBD1 (5 bases). CDR3 size: 13 residues. Germline CDR1 GTSNPN, CDR2 SVGIG (reference sequence). Trimming removed 2 bases at V and 6 bases at J, with 14 bases between. The CDR3 loop is CAWSYGRAAEQYF. As DNA, the CDR3 is TGTGCCTGGAGTTACGGCAGGGCTGCCGAGCAGTACTTC.

This clone appeared once. The J gene is TRBJ1-6, the V gene TRBV2; TRBD1 aligns across 8 bases. With 0 bases clipped from V and 9 bases from J, the junction kept 7 bases outside the gene matches. Germline values: CDR1 SNHLY, CDR2 FYNNEI. The CDR3 has 16 amino acids. The CDR3 loop is CASSEARQGAISPLHF. CDR3 coding DNA: TGTGCCAGCAGTGAAGCACGGCAGGGGGCAATTTCACCCCTCCACTTT.

The chain has TRBV6-5 and TRBJ1-1; weak D call: TRBD1 (5 bases). The CDR3 is 15 amino acids. The germline CDR1 and CDR2 sequences are MNHEY and SVGAGI. V shed 0 bases and J shed 7 bases, with 15 bases lying between them. The CDR3 region has the DNA TGTGCCAGCAGTTACTCCCCCGCAGGGTACGGTGAAGCTTTCTTT. Protein product: CASSYSPAGYGEAFF.

This clone was found once. The rearrangement links TRBV21-1 to TRBJ2-2; the table calls TRBD2, which could not be checked here. TRBV21-1 is recorded as a pseudogene. There are 16 residues in the CDR3. CDR3 region: CASSKTATSNTGELFF. The DNA for the CDR3 is TGTGCCAGCAGCAAAACGGCGACTTCGAACACCGGGGAGCTGTTTTTT.

The count of this clone is one. The genes are TRBV28 and TRBJ2-1, with TRBD1 identical over 8 bases. The CDR3 runs 15 residues. V gave up 5 bases and J gave up 4 bases; unmatched junction bases: 7. Germline-derived CDR1 and CDR2 are MDHEN and SYDVKM. CDR3 DNA: TGTGCCAGCAGTCTAGGACAGGGCCGGTACAATGAGCAGTTCTTC. As protein: CASSLGQGRYNEQFF.

The chain is built from TRBV15 and TRBJ2-2; D not certain. The CDR3 covers 17 residues. Germline V gives CDR1 LNHNV, CDR2 YYDKDF (reference sequence). V lost 0 bases and J lost 0, with 11 bases in between. This chain's CDR3 is CATSRDLANANTGELFF. As DNA, the CDR3 is TGTGCCACCAGCAGAGATTTGGCCAACGCGAACACCGGGGAGCTGTTTTTT.

J is TRBJ1-5 and V is TRBV25-1, with 8 positions matching TRBD1. Germline lookup yields CDR1 MGHDK and CDR2 SYGVNS. The CDR3 runs 13 residues. J was trimmed by 6 bases and V by 2 bases; bases with no gene match: 0. As DNA, the CDR3 is TGTGCCAGCAGTGAACAGGGGGCTCAGCCCCAGCATTTT. It is translated as CASSEQGAQPQHF. The full variable domain, its missing parts supplied by reference TRBV25-1 and TRBJ1-5, is EADIYQTPRYLVIGTGKKITLECSQTMGHDKMYWYQQDPGMELHLIHYSYGVNSTEKGDLSSESTVSRIRTEHFPLTLESARPSHTSQYLCASSEQGAQPQHFGDGTRLSIL.

The chain employs TRBV25-1 and TRBJ2-1; 8 positions agree with TRBD2. This CDR3 has 13 residues. Germline V gene data show CDR1 as MGHDK and CDR2 as SYGVNS. V shed 6 bases and J 6 bases; nucleotides not matched to a gene: 4. CDR3: CASRQGLVNEQFF. In nucleotides, the CDR3 is TGTGCCAGCAGACAGGGACTAGTCAATGAGCAGTTCTTC.

The V gene is TRBV4-3, the J gene TRBJ1-4, with TRBD1 as a possible D gene (5 bases). Germline CDR1 LGHNA, CDR2 YSLEER. CDR3 length equals 16 residues. V was shortened by 1 base and J by 7 bases, with 16 bases between the two germline ends. CDR3 nucleotide sequence: TGCGCCAGCAGCCAAGTTGGGAAGGGGCTGGGTGAAAAACTGTTTTTT. Translated, it gives CASSQVGKGLGEKLFF.

The chain recombines TRBV2 with TRBJ2-7; 10 nucleotides line up with TRBD2. Germline trimming cut 8 bases from V and 6 bases from J; bases unmatched to any gene: 7. The CDR3 loop spans 13 amino acids. CDR1 is SNHLY, CDR2 FYNNEI, per germline. In nucleotides, the CDR3 is TGTGCCAGCTCGTTAGCGGGGGGCCCCGAGCAGTACTTC. Translating gives CASSLAGGPEQYF.

In regard to this clone: The junction departs from germline at one end; a sequencing error may be responsible. The chain employs TRBV19 and TRBJ1-1, with D perhaps matching TRBD1 (5 bases). The CDR3 is 11 residues long. Germline V gene lookup returns CDR1 LNHDA and CDR2 SQIVND (reference sequence). The CDR3 coding sequence is TGCGGTGTGGGGCCCGACACTGAAGCTTTCTTT. Translating gives CGVGPDTEAFF.

This chain joins TRBV5-6 and TRBJ2-7; 7 nucleotides agree with TRBD2. V dropped 0 bases and J dropped 5; count of bases not matched to a gene: 11. The CDR3 covers 16 residues. Per germline, CDR1 SGHDT and CDR2 YYEEEE. The CDR3 spells CASSLDQSGARNEQYF. CDR3 nucleotides: TGTGCCAGCAGCTTGGACCAAAGCGGGGCAAGGAACGAGCAGTACTTC.

The chain is built from TRBV30 and TRBJ2-5, with D uncertain. The DNA end is more similar to TRBJ2-7, so the J call may be wrong. Germline CDR1 is GTSNPN and CDR2 is SVGIG (reference sequence). CDR3 length: 13 residues. This CDR3 is CAWSAGRAYEQYF. The CDR3 nucleotides are TGTGCCTGGAGTGCAGGCAGAGCCTACGAGCAGTACTTC.

The J gene is TRBJ1-1, the V gene TRBV18, with 8 bases identical to TRBD1. The CDR3 totals 15 residues. From germline, CDR1 is KGHSH and CDR2 LQKENI. V shed 3 bases and J 7 bases; nucleotides not matched to a gene: 10. The CDR3 spells CASSPPQGARGEAFF. The CDR3 region has the DNA TGTGCCAGCTCACCTCCTCAGGGGGCAAGGGGTGAAGCTTTCTTT.